A selection of T cell receptor beta chains follows, all from one sample in a study of T-cell memory formation after mild COVID-19. TCRdb re-derived calls from the 5' RACE reads in MiXCR, one entry per CDR3 protein. This sample has 270,000 or so distinct CDR3 sequences; roughly a sixth occur once, and the top ten carry more than 20%. The specimen sequenced was PBMCs or a T cell subset sorted from them (not recorded which). The source is a man between 18 and 29 years old who had mild COVID-19 (a few samples of this study predate the infection). Cell type and time point are not known. The CDR3 runs from the conserved cysteine through the conserved F or W. A D gene is named only where the DNA matches it firmly. Clone size is given for some rows only: seen once, a few or many times, or a class if the clone is expanded.

V gene	D gene	clone size	J gene	CDR3 protein	CDR3 DNA
TRBV27	TRBD1	.	TRBJ1-1	CASSILGQASTEAFF	TGTGCCAGCAGTATCCTGGGACAGGCCAGCACTGAAGCTTTCTTT
TRBV28	TRBD1	.	TRBJ1-1	CASSRPTGPSNTEAFF	TGTGCCAGCAGTCGTCCGACAGGGCCGTCGAACACTGAAGCTTTCTTT
TRBV7-6	TRBD1	few	TRBJ2-7	CASSSDRASYEQYF	TGTGCCAGCAGCTCAGACAGGGCTTCCTACGAGCAGTACTTC
TRBV4-1	.	many	TRBJ2-7	CASSQVGGGSYEQYF	TGCGCCAGCAGTCAGGTTGGGGGGGGCTCTTACGAGCAGTACTTC
TRBV12-3/TRBV12-4	.	.	TRBJ1-1	CASTLQWGTEAFF	TGTGCCAGCACACTCCAGTGGGGAACTGAAGCTTTCTTT
TRBV5-1	TRBD1	few	TRBJ1-4	CASSPSIRTGGEKLFF	TGCGCCAGCAGCCCATCTATCCGGACAGGGGGTGAAAAACTGTTTTTT
TRBV7-2	.	.	TRBJ2-1	CASSDPGTQYNEQFF	TGTGCCAGCAGCGACCCCGGGACTCAGTACAATGAGCAGTTCTTC
TRBV12-3/TRBV12-4	TRBD2	.	TRBJ2-3	CASSSSGVLAEDTQYF	TGTGCCAGCAGTAGCTCGGGCGTGCTAGCGGAAGATACGCAGTATTTT
TRBV5-1	.	many	TRBJ2-1	CASRRGDYNEQFF	TGCGCCAGCAGGAGGGGAGACTACAATGAGCAGTTCTTC
TRBV4-3	.	few	TRBJ2-5	CASSPGAGSGETQYF	TGCGCCAGCAGCCCTGGGGCGGGGAGTGGAGAGACCCAGTACTTC
TRBV18	TRBD1	few	TRBJ2-3	CASSGQGRDTQYF	TGTGCCAGCTCCGGACAGGGGAGAGATACGCAGTATTTT
TRBV2	TRBD1	few	TRBJ1-1	CASRPGTVKNTEAFF	TGTGCCAGCAGGCCCGGGACAGTAAAGAACACTGAAGCTTTCTTT
TRBV10-1	.	.	TRBJ2-5	CASSDPSSETQYF	TGCGCCAGCAGTGACCCGTCATCGGAGACCCAGTACTTC
TRBV14	.	once	TRBJ1-4	CASSRAGRVGGEKLFF	TGTGCCAGCAGCCGGGCGGGACGGGTCGGTGGTGAAAAACTGTTTTTT
TRBV5-1	.	few	TRBJ2-3	CASTPARVDTQYF	TGCGCCAGCACCCCCGCCCGGGTGGATACGCAGTATTTT
TRBV4-1	.	few	TRBJ2-7	CASSPSKSGDEQYF	TGCGCCAGCAGCCCAAGTAAGTCCGGGGACGAGCAGTACTTC
TRBV4-3	.	.	TRBJ1-6	CASSQVEFSPLHF	TGCGCCAGCAGCCAAGTAGAGTTTTCACCCCTCCACTTT
TRBV10-3	.	many	TRBJ2-3	CAITSGSSTDTQYF	TGTGCCATCACCAGCGGATCTAGCACAGATACGCAGTATTTT
TRBV5-6	.	few	TRBJ1-1	CASSLRWTEAFF	TGTGCCAGCAGCTTACGGTGGACTGAAGCTTTCTTT
TRBV7-3	TRBD2	few	TRBJ2-3	CASSRRAGGRADTQYF	TGTGCCAGCAGCCGAAGAGCGGGGGGGAGGGCAGATACGCAGTATTTT
TRBV19	.	few	TRBJ2-7	CASSIRTGNEQYF	TGTGCCAGTAGTATTCGAACGGGAAACGAGCAGTACTTC
TRBV5-5	TRBD2	.	TRBJ2-2	CASSLSASGGPGTGELFF	TGTGCCAGCAGCTTGTCGGCTAGCGGGGGGCCGGGCACCGGGGAGCTGTTTTTT
TRBV28	.	.	TRBJ1-2	CASSDSTYGYTF	TGTGCCAGCAGCGACAGTACCTATGGCTACACCTTC
TRBV4-1	TRBD1	.	TRBJ1-5	CASSRQDREDQPQHF	TGCGCCAGCAGCCGTCAGGACAGGGAGGATCAGCCCCAGCATTTT
TRBV12-3/TRBV12-4	.	once	TRBJ1-1	CASTLLRGRAFF	TGTGCCAGCACCCTACTCAGGGGTCGGGCTTTCTTT
TRBV29-1	TRBD2	.	TRBJ2-2	CSATSGGGNTGELFF	TGCAGCGCCACTAGCGGGGGGGGGAACACCGGGGAGCTGTTTTTT
TRBV19	.	few	TRBJ2-5	CASSPSGVGQETQYF	TGTGCCAGTAGTCCGTCGGGTGTGGGACAAGAGACCCAGTACTTC
TRBV12-3/TRBV12-4	TRBD1	few	TRBJ2-7	CASSPTGPGTGVKDEQYF	TGTGCCAGCAGTCCAACCGGCCCAGGGACAGGGGTAAAGGACGAGCAGTACTTC
TRBV20-1	TRBD1	.	TRBJ2-7	CSAKRTGEYEQYF	TGCAGTGCTAAACGGACAGGGGAATACGAGCAGTACTTC
TRBV20-1	.	.	TRBJ2-3	CSPSRTDTQYF	TGCAGTCCATCCCGTACAGATACGCAGTATTTT
TRBV5-1	TRBD1	.	TRBJ2-7	CASSFSGGETYEQYF	TGCGCCAGCAGCTTCTCAGGGGGCGAAACCTACGAGCAGTACTTC
TRBV7-2	.	few	TRBJ1-2	CASSSRQQERGYTF	TGTGCCAGCAGCTCCCGACAGCAAGAACGGGGCTACACCTTC
TRBV9	.	.	TRBJ2-1	CASSEGGGTDQFF	TGTGCCAGCAGCGAGGGAGGAGGGACGGACCAGTTCTTC
TRBV4-1	.	few	TRBJ2-1	CASSRWVTYNEQFF	TGCGCCAGCAGCAGATGGGTCACATACAATGAGCAGTTCTTC
TRBV5-4	.	many	TRBJ2-2	CASSLGQGYGNTGELFF	TGTGCCAGCAGCTTGGGTCAGGGGTATGGAAACACCGGGGAGCTGTTTTTT
TRBV4-1	TRBD1	.	TRBJ2-3	CASSQATGEDTQYF	TGCGCCAGCAGCCAAGCGACAGGGGAAGATACGCAGTATTTT
TRBV15	TRBD1	.	TRBJ2-5	CATSTGGRETQYF	TGTGCCACCAGCACAGGGGGTCGGGAGACCCAGTACTTC
TRBV12-3/TRBV12-4	.	few	TRBJ2-7	CASSLGGLYEQYF	TGTGCCAGCAGTTTGGGGGGGCTCTACGAGCAGTACTTC
TRBV28	TRBD1	.	TRBJ2-1	CASSPLDRAANEQFF	TGTGCCAGCAGTCCGCTCGACAGGGCGGCCAATGAGCAGTTCTTC
TRBV29-1	TRBD1	few	TRBJ2-3	CSVSTGPGDTQYF	TGCAGCGTTTCGACAGGGCCCGGAGATACGCAGTATTTT
TRBV6-2/TRBV6-3	TRBD1	.	TRBJ2-7	CASSSGGFSSYEQYF	TGTGCCAGCAGTTCAGGGGGCTTTAGCTCCTACGAGCAGTACTTC
TRBV5-1	.	few	TRBJ1-3	CASRPDSGNTIYF	TGCGCCAGCAGGCCTGACTCTGGAAACACCATATATTTT
TRBV29-1	.	.	TRBJ1-2	CSVFAPNYGYTF	TGCAGCGTTTTTGCACCTAACTATGGCTACACCTTC
TRBV19	TRBD2	few	TRBJ2-3	CASTRDYADTQYF	TGTGCCAGTACTCGGGACTATGCAGATACGCAGTATTTT
TRBV7-6	.	many	TRBJ2-3	CASSLGAGEDTQYF	TGTGCCAGCAGCTTAGGGGCAGGGGAGGATACGCAGTATTTT